Listed below are T cell receptor beta chains from one sample, sequenced in a study of T cells in Graves' hyperthyroidism and ophthalmopathy. TCRdb reprocessed the multiplex PCR reads via MiXCR and lists one record per CDR3 protein. The table records fewer than 650,000 distinct CDR3 sequences, 12% to 15% of them present only once. Material: blood. The receptors shown here come from a woman aged 40-49 years with Graves' hyperthyroidism. The CDR3 runs from the conserved cysteine through the conserved F or W. Fields, in order: CDR3 protein, J gene, V gene.

cdr3_aa: CASSDYLAGYNEQFF
j_call: TRBJ2-1
v_call: TRBV2

cdr3_aa: CASSPWDSTEAFF
j_call: TRBJ1-1
v_call: TRBV18

cdr3_aa: CASSLQGAWGSPLHF
j_call: TRBJ1-6
v_call: TRBV3-1

cdr3_aa: CASGTHEAFF
j_call: TRBJ1-1
v_call: TRBV3-1

cdr3_aa: CASSYYSSGQDRNSPLHF
j_call: TRBJ1-6
v_call: TRBV11-3

cdr3_aa: CASSSDRAAGNTIYF
j_call: TRBJ1-3
v_call: TRBV7-9

cdr3_aa: CASSPTGGGITDTQYF
j_call: TRBJ2-3
v_call: TRBV18

cdr3_aa: CSARWLAATFLISYNEQFF
j_call: TRBJ2-1
v_call: TRBV20-1

cdr3_aa: CASSLVADQPQHF
j_call: TRBJ1-5
v_call: TRBV11-2

cdr3_aa: CASSQRTVPYEQYF
j_call: TRBJ2-7
v_call: TRBV11-2

cdr3_aa: CASSYGGGEYF
j_call: TRBJ2-7
v_call: TRBV6-6

cdr3_aa: CASSLVVGGDQETQYF
j_call: TRBJ2-5
v_call: TRBV11-2

cdr3_aa: CATSKPRDRGQETQYF
j_call: TRBJ2-5
v_call: TRBV15

cdr3_aa: CASSVWTETQYF
j_call: TRBJ2-5
v_call: TRBV2

cdr3_aa: CASSRGVLEKLFF
j_call: TRBJ1-4
v_call: TRBV10-2

cdr3_aa: CASSPLGGSLNEQFF
j_call: TRBJ2-1
v_call: TRBV6-1

cdr3_aa: CAWSIGGTEAFF
j_call: TRBJ1-1
v_call: TRBV30

cdr3_aa: CSARRAGTRGFAKNIQYF
j_call: TRBJ2-4
v_call: TRBV20-1

cdr3_aa: CASLTSGRRADTQYF
j_call: TRBJ2-3
v_call: TRBV19

cdr3_aa: CSARDVGTSSYNEQFF
j_call: TRBJ2-1
v_call: TRBV20-1

cdr3_aa: CASSMTASYGYTF
j_call: TRBJ1-2
v_call: TRBV19

cdr3_aa: CASSEREGQPQHF
j_call: TRBJ1-5
v_call: TRBV6-1

cdr3_aa: CASSLVAEAFF
j_call: TRBJ1-1
v_call: TRBV28

cdr3_aa: CASSLVTSLYEQFF
j_call: TRBJ2-1
v_call: TRBV11-2

cdr3_aa: CASSHRYIPARTTNTEAFF
j_call: TRBJ1-1
v_call: TRBV7-2

cdr3_aa: CAISAAGGPYEQYF
j_call: TRBJ2-7
v_call: TRBV10-3

cdr3_aa: CASSFHRGGYNSPLHF
j_call: TRBJ1-6
v_call: TRBV28

cdr3_aa: CSAPRAGEGGEQYF
j_call: TRBJ2-7
v_call: TRBV20-1

cdr3_aa: CASSATANTEAFF
j_call: TRBJ1-1
v_call: TRBV18

cdr3_aa: CASRLMNTEAFF
j_call: TRBJ1-1
v_call: TRBV5-5

cdr3_aa: CSVGGLGPRTDTQYF
j_call: TRBJ2-3
v_call: TRBV29-1

cdr3_aa: CAIRPTPGTGLFGYTF
j_call: TRBJ1-2
v_call: TRBV10-3

cdr3_aa: CASSFAGGYNEQFF
j_call: TRBJ2-1
v_call: TRBV5-1

cdr3_aa: CASSRPLSGSFHEQYF
j_call: TRBJ2-7
v_call: TRBV9

cdr3_aa: CASSQDPGLAGNNEQFF
j_call: TRBJ2-1
v_call: TRBV3-1

cdr3_aa: CASSLGGVSMNTEAFF
j_call: TRBJ1-1
v_call: TRBV5-1

cdr3_aa: CASSSRPGLESYNEQFF
j_call: TRBJ2-1
v_call: TRBV12-3/TRBV12-4